This T cell receptor (beta chain) was sequenced during a study of shared clonotypes between healthy human individuals. Study at large: The study used three CD4 naive, three CD4 memory, two CD8 naive and one CD8 memory plate per donor.

Comment on this clone: Other DNA sequences in the sample encode the same CDR3.

Using immunoSEQ multiplex PCR, the repertoire was profiled, and TCRdb retains in-frame clones only, with some absent. The repertoire includes under 2.5 million clones, 85% to 95% of them detected once, and 0.37% sits in the top ten. Sequencing was performed on naive CD4+ T cells from PBMCs. Sample subset: CD45RA+ positively selected. The source is a man between 18 and 29 years old in good health. Some clones in this sample may be carry-over from other donors' samples.

The CDR3 DNA is TGCGCCAGCAGCTTGGGACTAGCGGGGGGTAGCGAGCAGTACTTC. This codes for CASSLGLAGGSEQYF. The J gene is TRBJ2-7, the V gene TRBV5-1, with 13 bases matching TRBD2. V trimming: 0 bases; J trimming: 6 bases; junction bases outside the gene matches: 3. The CDR3 covers 15 residues. The germline gives CDR1 SGHRS, CDR2 YFSETQ.